This passage covers 20 T cell receptor beta chains from one sample sequenced in a study of OX40 agonist ivuxolimab in advanced cancers. The library was built by means of the immunoSEQ multiplex PCR assay. TCRdb holds this immuneACCESS table with in-frame rearrangements only. Some clones are missing; in checked studies, unresolved V genes explain under half, and the rest has no known cause. The sample includes just over 60,000 clones, with about 91% observed a single time. Approximately 12% of the sample is held by the ten biggest clonotypes. The sample was CD4+ or CD8+ T cells sorted from blood, taken in a trial of the OX40 agonist ivuxolimab. Receptors were obtained from an adult with an advanced solid tumor such as melanoma, head and neck, liver or kidney cancer.

Only one count was recorded for this clone. The chain carries TRBV27 and TRBJ2-1, with 11 bases lining up with TRBD2. V was clipped by 1 base and J by 0 bases; unmatched bases: 5. The CDR3 is 18 residues long. Germline lookup yields CDR1 MNHEY and CDR2 SMNVEV (reference sequence). CDR3 amino acids: CASSLFFGTSGSYNEQFF. Written as DNA, the CDR3 is TGTGCCAGCAGTTTATTTTTTGGGACTAGCGGCTCCTACAATGAGCAGTTCTTC.

Details on this clone: At the DNA level, this CDR3 is encoded by other sequences in the same sample as well. This sequence joins TRBV6-5 and TRBJ2-1; D is unclear. The V gene lost 2 bases and the J gene lost 0 bases, with 2 bases spanning the gap. Per germline, CDR1 MNHEY and CDR2 SVGAGI. The CDR3 sequence is 13 residues long. CDR3 DNA: TGTGCCAGCAGTTACAGCTCCTACAATGAGCAGTTCTTC. This sequence encodes CASSYSSYNEQFF.

The rearrangement joins TRBV28 to TRBJ2-1; the match to TRBD2 covers 14 bases. Germline CDR1 is MDHEN and CDR2 is SYDVKM. CDR3 length: 16 amino acids. V trimming: 8 bases; J trimming: 1 base; junction bases outside the gene matches: 4. The CDR3 here is CASGTSGRGSYNEQFF. In DNA, the CDR3 is TGTGCCAGCGGGACTAGCGGGAGAGGGTCCTACAATGAGCAGTTCTTC.

The V and J genes are TRBV6-1 and TRBJ1-2, with D unclear. This CDR3 comprises 14 residues. CDR1 is MNHNS, CDR2 SASEGT, per germline. V was clipped by 8 bases and J by 4 bases, with 17 bases between them. Here the CDR3 reads CASGNGGEFYGYTF. CDR3 nucleotides: TGTGCCAGCGGGAATGGCGGGGAATTCTATGGCTACACCTTC.

The genes are TRBV6-6 and TRBJ1-1; D gene uncertain. Trimming removed 0 bases at V and 5 bases at J, with 4 bases between. Germline CDR1 is MNHNY and CDR2 is SVGAGI (reference sequence). The CDR3 contains 12 residues. CDR3 region: CASSYSQTEAFF. The DNA for the CDR3 is TGTGCCAGCAGTTACTCGCAGACTGAAGCTTTCTTT.

This clone was seen a single time. The same CDR3 arises from other DNA sequences in this sample as well. The V and J genes are TRBV7-9 and TRBJ1-5; no firm D call. Germline V gene lookup returns CDR1 SEHNR and CDR2 FQNEAQ (reference sequence). V dropped 1 base and J dropped 7 bases, with 5 bases sitting between them. The CDR3 has 12 residues. The CDR3 nucleotides read TGTGCCAGCAGCTTAGGATCCCAGCCCCAGCATTTT. It codes for CASSLGSQPQHF. Using reference TRBV7-9 and TRBJ1-5 for the parts outside the CDR3, the full variable domain is DTGVSQNPRHKITKRGQNVTFRCDPISEHNRLYWYRQTLGQGPEFLTYFQNEAQLEKSRLLSDRFSAERPKGSFSTLEIQRTEQGDSAMYLCASSLGSQPQHFGDGTRLSIL.

The CDR3 region has the DNA TGTGCCAGCAGCCCGAGGGACGGGGTAGACACCATATATTTT. Its translation is CASSPRDGVDTIYF. The chain has TRBV7-9 and TRBJ1-3; a weak D match, TRBD1 (5 bases). The CDR3 has 14 residues. V was cut by 5 bases and J by 8 bases, with 16 bases left in between. Germline V CDR1 and CDR2: SEHNR, FQNEAQ (reference sequence).

This chain joins TRBV27 and TRBJ1-1; 8 bases are shared with TRBD1. With V trimmed by 5 bases and J by 3 bases, 8 bases remained unmatched. Germline V lookup: CDR1 MNHEY, CDR2 SMNVEV (reference sequence). The length of the CDR3 is 15 residues. The CDR3 is CASSLGQGFDTEAFF. The CDR3 DNA is TGTGCCAGCAGTCTAGGACAGGGCTTTGACACTGAAGCTTTCTTT.

This chain uses TRBV28 with TRBJ2-1; D is undetermined. This CDR3 contains 14 residues. V was trimmed by 2 bases and J by 10 bases, leaving 15 bases between them. Germline lookup yields CDR1 MDHEN and CDR2 SYDVKM. This CDR3 reads CASSLDFGSEEQFF. The CDR3 DNA follows: TGTGCCAGCAGTTTAGATTTCGGATCAGAAGAGCAGTTCTTC.

The CDR3 protein is CASGREGTSTDTQYF. CDR3 DNA: TGTGCTAGTGGGAGAGAGGGAACTAGCACAGATACGCAGTATTTT. The chain combines TRBV12-5 with TRBJ2-3, with a possible D match to TRBD2 (5 bases). This CDR3 has 15 residues. The ends were cut back, 6 bases at V and 0 bases at J, with 13 bases in the middle. Germline lookup yields CDR1 LGHNT and CDR2 FRNRAP.

This chain uses TRBV19 with TRBJ2-6, with D perhaps matching TRBD2 (6 bases). The V gene's germline CDR1 is LNHDA and CDR2 SQIVND (reference sequence). There are 20 residues in the CDR3. Between the trimmed V and J ends, which lost 3 bases and 0 bases, there was a span of 21 bases. As DNA, the CDR3 is TGTGCCAGTAGTATTCCCTACGTGGCGGGGCTCGGCTCTGGGGCCAACGTCCTGACTTTC. It codes for CASSIPYVAGLGSGANVLTF.

The V and J genes are TRBV27 and TRBJ2-1, with 8 bases that match TRBD2. The germline V gene encodes CDR1 MNHEY and CDR2 SMNVEV (reference sequence). This CDR3 has 15 residues. V dropped 4 bases and J dropped 8; count of bases not matched to a gene: 10. DNA for the CDR3: TGTGCCAGCAGTTCGGGACTAGTGGGGATCCATGAGCAGTTCTTC. This sequence encodes CASSSGLVGIHEQFF.

CDR3 loop: CASSHDGGFGGYTF. The CDR3 nucleotides read TGTGCCAGCAGCCACGATGGGGGATTCGGTGGCTACACCTTC. The chain combines TRBV7-8 with TRBJ1-2; a weak D match, TRBD1 (5 bases). Looked up from germline, CDR1 is SGHVS and CDR2 is FQNEAQ. Deletions cut 5 bases from V and 7 bases from J, with 17 bases between. This CDR3 spans 14 amino acids. Using reference TRBV7-8 and TRBJ1-2 for the parts outside the CDR3, the full variable domain is GAGVSQSPRYKVAKRGQDVALRCDPISGHVSLFWYQQALGQGPEFLTYFQNEAQLDKSGLPSDRFFAERPEGSVSTLKIQRTQQEDSAVYLCASSHDGGFGGYTFGSGTRLTVV.

The chain combines TRBV28 with TRBJ2-4; TRBD1 might be the D (6 bases). With 8 bases removed from V and 0 bases from J, the gap between germline ends came to 32 bases. In germline, CDR1 is MDHEN, CDR2 SYDVKM. The CDR3 contains 21 residues. The CDR3 bases are TGTGCCAGCGGGGGCCCCCGGTGGACAGCCCTATCTTCCCTAGCCAAAAACATTCAGTACTTC. Translated, it gives CASGGPRWTALSSLAKNIQYF.

The chain joins TRBV6-1 to TRBJ2-1; D not certain. CDR3 length equals 11 residues. Trimming removed 8 bases from V and 0 bases from J, with 2 bases in between. CDR1 and CDR2 from the germline V gene are MNHNS and SASEGT. The CDR3 region is CASDSYNEQFF. The CDR3 DNA reads as TGTGCCAGCGACTCCTACAATGAGCAGTTCTTC.

This clone was seen only once. Additional DNA sequences in this sample encode the identical CDR3. J is TRBJ2-5 and V is TRBV29-1; the D call may be TRBD1 or TRBD2 (5 bases each). The CDR3 spans 14 residues. The germline V and J ends were trimmed by 3 bases and 5 bases, with 16 bases remaining between them. Germline assignment: CDR1 SQVTM and CDR2 ANQGSEA. CDR3 in amino acids: CSVEGVGAWETQYF. The CDR3 DNA reads TGCAGCGTTGAGGGGGTGGGTGCGTGGGAGACCCAGTACTTC.

J is TRBJ2-1 and V is TRBV9; either TRBD1 or TRBD2 may supply D (6 bases each). From germline, CDR1 is SGDLS and CDR2 YYNGEE. V was shortened by 1 base and J by 5 bases, with 10 bases between the two germline ends. The CDR3 covers 14 residues. CDR3 in DNA: TGTGCCAGCAGCGTAAGGGGGGACCACAATGAGCAGTTCTTC. It yields the protein CASSVRGDHNEQFF.

This chain joins TRBV28 and TRBJ2-1; 8 bases fit TRBD2. In germline, CDR1 is MDHEN, CDR2 SYDVKM. The V and J ends lost 3 bases and 1 base, in that order; junction bases with no gene match: 2. This CDR3 contains 15 residues. CDR3 residues: CASSLAGGSYNEQFF. The CDR3 DNA is TGTGCCAGCAGTTTGGCGGGAGGATCCTACAATGAGCAGTTCTTC.

There are a few counts of this clone. V and J are TRBV27 and TRBJ1-2, with D possibly TRBD1 on 6 matching bases. The CDR3 extends over 15 amino acids. V shed 8 bases and J shed 4 bases, with 20 bases lying between them. Germline-derived CDR1 and CDR2 are MNHEY and SMNVEV (reference sequence). The CDR3 region is CASYSRDTDFYGYTF. In nucleotides, the CDR3 is TGTGCCAGCTACTCGAGGGACACTGACTTCTATGGCTACACCTTC.

The CDR3 spells CASRLGTQQFF. Written as DNA, the CDR3 is TGTGCCAGCAGACTCGGGACACAGCAGTTCTTC. This chain connects TRBV6-1 to TRBJ2-1, with a tentative D call TRBD1 (6 bases). Germline V CDR1 and CDR2: MNHNS, SASEGT. V shed 6 bases and J shed 11 bases, with 11 bases lying between them. The CDR3 contains 11 residues.